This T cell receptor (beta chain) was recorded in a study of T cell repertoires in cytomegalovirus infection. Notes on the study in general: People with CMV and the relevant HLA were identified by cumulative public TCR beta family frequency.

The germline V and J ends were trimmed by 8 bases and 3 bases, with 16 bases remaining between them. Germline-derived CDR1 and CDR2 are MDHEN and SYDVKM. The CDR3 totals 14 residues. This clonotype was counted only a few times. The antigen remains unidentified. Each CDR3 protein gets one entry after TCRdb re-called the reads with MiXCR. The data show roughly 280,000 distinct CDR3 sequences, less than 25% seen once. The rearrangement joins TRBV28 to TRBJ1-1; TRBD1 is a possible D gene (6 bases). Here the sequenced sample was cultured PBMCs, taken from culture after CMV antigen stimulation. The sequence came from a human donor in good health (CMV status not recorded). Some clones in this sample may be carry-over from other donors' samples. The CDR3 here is CASLGGERYTEAFF. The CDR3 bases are TGTGCCAGCTTAGGGGGGGAGAGGTACACTGAAGCTTTCTTT. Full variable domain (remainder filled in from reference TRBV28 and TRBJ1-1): DVKVTQSSRYLVKRTGEKVFLECVQDMDHENMFWYRQDPGLGLRLIYFSYDVKMKEKGDIPEGYSVSREKKERFSLILESASTNQTSMYLCASLGGERYTEAFFGQGTRLTVV.